The 27 T cell receptor beta chains below were found in one sample sequenced in a study of regulatory T cells in long-lasting Graves disease (dated by TCRdb to about 2021). The time point label on this specimen signifies: newly diagnosed GD, antithyroid drugs for less than 3 months. For both TCR sequencing and RNA sequencing, RNA was extracted from PBMCs using TRIzol. Receptor libraries were prepared by multiplex PCR. Sequencing took place on an Illumina HiSeq 4000. CDR3 regions were amplified by Arm-PCR with iRepertoire HTBI primers to construct TCR beta libraries. The raw public data were reprocessed by TCRdb itself: fastp quality trimming at Q25, MiXCR clonotype calling, in-frame beta chains only. Every distinct CDR3 protein forms one entry, paired with its most common genes and DNA. In all, the sample holds hundreds of thousands of distinct CDR3 sequences, and approximately 16% of those were seen once. Jointly, the top ten make up around 11% of the sample.

In addition, the sample was reused for a study of T cells in Graves' hyperthyroidism and ophthalmopathy.

This sample comprised peripheral blood mononuclear cells (PBMCs), obtained at new diagnosis, from a patient treated with antithyroid drugs. The receptor set was obtained from a man aged 18 to 29 with Graves disease. Donor details come from another sample of the same person, matched by shared clones.

Only a few counts were recorded for this clonotype. The chain recombines TRBV9 with TRBJ2-3; no clear D. The germline V gene has CDR1 SGDLS and CDR2 YYNGEE. The CDR3 spans 13 residues. V was pared by 0 bases and J by 5 bases, with 7 bases between. The CDR3 sequence is CASSVVGVDTQYF. The CDR3 DNA is TGTGCCAGCAGCGTAGTTGGTGTAGATACGCAGTATTTT. The full variable domain, with the rest looked up from reference TRBV9 and TRBJ2-3, is DSGVTQTPKHLITATGQRVTLRCSPRSGDLSVYWYQQSLDQGLQFLIQYYNGEERAKGNILERFSAQQFPDLHSELNLSSLELGDSALYFCASSVVGVDTQYFGPGTRLTVL.

With regard to this clonotype: A read error may explain this, as a much larger clone is one base away. The chain has TRBV27 and TRBJ2-7; D call uncertain. With 7 bases removed from V and 0 bases from J, the gap between germline ends came to 10 bases. The CDR3 has 13 residues. Germline V gene sequence: CDR1 MNHEY, CDR2 SMNVEV (reference sequence). The CDR3 DNA sequence: TGTGCCAGCATCGGTCCGATCTCCTACGAGCAGTACTTC. It yields the protein CASIGPISYEQYF.

This clonotype occurred a few times. The chain links TRBV30 to TRBJ2-3, with D perhaps matching TRBD1 or TRBD2 (5 bases each). The germline CDR1 and CDR2 sequences are GTSNPN and SVGIG (reference sequence). The V and J ends lost 3 bases and 4 bases respectively, with 20 bases between them. CDR3 length: 16 residues. CDR3 sequence: CAWRARGRPEPDTQYF. CDR3 nucleotide sequence: TGTGCCTGGAGGGCTAGGGGACGGCCGGAGCCAGATACGCAGTATTTT.

A note on this clonotype: Just one base apart from a much larger clone, this may be a read error. The V call is TRBV6-1, the J call TRBJ1-4; no reliable D call. The CDR3 loop spans 15 amino acids. Germline V gene data show CDR1 as MNHNS and CDR2 as SASEGT. The CDR3 sequence: CASSERGRTDEKLLF. As DNA, the CDR3 is TGTGCCAGCAGTGAACGTGGGAGGACCGATGAAAAACTGCTTTTT.

This clonotype was detected only a few times. Without the conserved terminal phenylalanine or tryptophan, this CDR3 likely stems from a read error. The DNA is left out, because the CDR3 cannot be placed on it with certainty; the CDR3 is given as TCRdb lists it. The V call is TRBV6-1, the J call TRBJ1-2; no DNA check was done on the table's D call, TRBD1. CDR1 and CDR2 (germline): MNHNS, SASEGT. The CDR3 has 13 residues if both end residues are counted. This chain's CDR3 is CASSEAWGSLGPQ.

The rearrangement uses TRBV27 and TRBJ1-5; possible D gene TRBD1, 5 bases. Trimming stripped 6 bases from V and 3 bases from J, with 9 bases between. The CDR3 extends over 13 amino acids. Per the germline V gene, CDR1 is MNHEY and CDR2 is SMNVEV (reference sequence). The CDR3, as DNA: TGTGCCAGCAGACAGACAGTCAATCAGCCCCAGCATTTT. This encodes CASRQTVNQPQHF.

This clonotype has ten or more counts. V usage is TRBV12-3 or TRBV12-4 and J usage is TRBJ1-4; TRBD1 aligns across 11 bases. After removal of 5 bases from V and 6 bases from J, the junction contained 2 bases not matched to a gene. The CDR3 extends over 14 amino acids. In DNA, the CDR3 is TGTGCCAGCAGTCTGGACAGGGGGCATGAAAAACTGTTTTTT. Amino acids: CASSLDRGHEKLFF.

There are a few counts of this clonotype. J is TRBJ2-3 and V is TRBV7-9, with a possible D match to TRBD2 (5 bases). Trimming shortened V by 2 bases and J by 6 bases, and 18 bases separated the two germline ends. Germline V gene data show CDR1 as SEHNR and CDR2 as FQNEAQ (reference sequence). This CDR3 region has 16 residues. The chain's CDR3 is CASSLPARGRSDTQYF. CDR3 sequence (DNA): TGTGCCAGCAGCTTACCCGCCCGAGGGAGATCGGATACGCAGTATTTT.

In this sample, this clonotype turned up many times. The gene calls are TRBV6-1 and TRBJ2-5; tentatively, D is TRBD1 or TRBD2 (6 bases each). The CDR3 length is 13 residues. Between the trimmed V and J ends, which lost 10 bases and 1 base, there was a span of 13 bases. Germline CDR1 and CDR2: MNHNS and SASEGT. The CDR3 region is CATPGEAQETQYF. DNA of the CDR3: TGTGCCACCCCAGGGGAGGCCCAAGAGACCCAGTACTTC.

Many counts were recorded for this clonotype. V gene TRBV12-3 or TRBV12-4 combines with J gene TRBJ2-7; TRBD2 matches at 14 bases. CDR3 length: 14 amino acids. Trimming at V came to 8 bases and at J to 5 bases, leaving 5 bases not matched to a gene. CDR3 region: CASGTSGSSNEQYF. The CDR3 DNA reads TGTGCCAGCGGGACTAGCGGGAGCTCGAACGAGCAGTACTTC.

A note on this clonotype: A read error is possible here, since a much larger clone lies one base away. This chain joins TRBV6-4 and TRBJ2-1; 9 bases align to TRBD2. The CDR3 totals 14 residues. CDR1 is MRHNA and CDR2 is SNTAGT in the germline V gene. The CDR3 DNA is TGTGCCGGCAGTTACTCCGTGCGGGAGGGCCCGCAGTTCTTC. As protein: CAGSYSVREGPQFF.

This clonotype was detected only a few times. V gene TRBV13 combines with J gene TRBJ2-7; D unclear. V was cut by 4 bases and J by 7 bases, with 8 bases left in between. The CDR3 contains 11 residues. Looked up from germline, CDR1 is PRHDT and CDR2 is FYEKMQ (reference sequence). CDR3: CASSSASEQYF. The CDR3 coding sequence is TGTGCCAGCAGCTCCGCGTCGGAGCAGTACTTC.

A remark on this clonotype: The junction does not match germline at one end; this may be a read error. The chain uses TRBV7-3 and TRBJ2-1; 9 bases align to TRBD2. This CDR3 comprises 15 residues. Germline-derived CDR1 and CDR2 are SGHTA and FQGTGA. The CDR3 DNA reads as TGCGCCAGCAGCTTACAGTTAGCGGGAGTCAATGAGCAGTTCTTC. Translation gives CASSLQLAGVNEQFF.

This clonotype was counted between two and nine times. The CDR3 sequence is CSAIRVEQFF. CDR3 bases: TGCAGTGCTATCCGGGTTGAGCAGTTCTTC. The V and J genes are TRBV20-1 and TRBJ2-1; no clear D. The germline V gene encodes CDR1 DFQATT and CDR2 SNEGSKA (reference sequence). The CDR3 covers 10 residues. V lost 4 bases and J lost 9, with 7 bases in between.

This clonotype was counted a few times. The rearrangement links TRBV6-1 to TRBJ2-3; no reliable D call. Germline values: CDR1 MNHNS, CDR2 SASEGT. V lost 4 bases to trimming and J lost 11 bases, with 10 bases between them. The CDR3 is 11 residues long. CDR3 nucleotides: TGTGCCAGCAGTGGAATAGCATTGCAGTATTTT. Amino acid sequence: CASSGIALQYF.

This clonotype was counted many times. The chain recombines TRBV28 with TRBJ2-7; tentatively, D is TRBD2 (6 bases). CDR3 length: 16 amino acids. V shed 7 bases and J shed 0 bases, with 19 bases lying between them. Germline V gene data show CDR1 as MDHEN and CDR2 as SYDVKM. The CDR3, as DNA: TGTGCCAGCAACACCCCTCTAGCGACAAGCTCCTACGAGCAGTACTTC. Amino acids: CASNTPLATSSYEQYF.

In this sample, this clonotype turned up many times. A read error may account for a junction end that differs from germline. The chain employs TRBV7-7 and TRBJ2-5, with D perhaps TRBD2 (6 bases). CDR1 and CDR2 from the germline V gene are SSHAT and FNYEAQ (reference sequence). This CDR3 region has 14 residues. The CDR3 sequence: CASSFRQGGETQYF. CDR3 nucleotides: TGTGCTAGCAGCTTTCGGCAGGGAGGAGAGACCCAGTACTTC.

V gene TRBV9 combines with J gene TRBJ2-3; 11 nucleotides line up with TRBD2. Germline values: CDR1 SGDLS, CDR2 YYNGEE. The V gene end was trimmed by 5 bases and the J gene end by 2 bases; junction bases not matched to a gene: 19. The CDR3 sequence is 20 residues long. The CDR3, as DNA: TGTGCCAGCAGTCCCCCGTGGGGACTAGCGGATAACCCGTCCACAGATACGCAGTATTTT. Residues: CASSPPWGLADNPSTDTQYF.

There are many counts of this clonotype. The CDR3 spells CASSFRGLAFDEQYF. CDR3 nucleotides: TGCGCCAGCAGCTTCCGGGGACTAGCTTTCGACGAGCAGTACTTC. The rearrangement joins TRBV5-1 to TRBJ2-7; TRBD2 matches 9 bases. The CDR3 is 15 residues long. J lost 5 bases, V lost 2 bases, and 8 bases had no gene match. Germline values: CDR1 SGHRS, CDR2 YFSETQ.

The J gene is TRBJ2-1, the V gene TRBV3-1; either TRBD1 or TRBD2 may supply D (5 bases each). This CDR3 has 14 amino acids. Trimming removed 0 bases at V and 8 bases at J, with 11 bases between. CDR1 is LGHDT, CDR2 YNNKEL, per germline (reference sequence). The CDR3 region has the DNA TGTGCCAGCAGCCAAGATTATCGGGGCTATGAGCAGTTCTTC. Residues: CASSQDYRGYEQFF.

This clonotype was recorded many times. The chain is built from TRBV6-2 or TRBV6-3 and TRBJ2-1; maybe TRBD2 (6 bases). The CDR3 is 17 residues long. In germline, CDR1 is MNHEY, CDR2 SVGEGT. Trimming pared 2 bases from V and 9 bases from J, leaving 23 bases between. The CDR3 nucleotides are TGTGCCAGCAGTTACCTCATGCCCGGGACCCTCGGGGGTGAGCAGTTCTTC. This encodes CASSYLMPGTLGGEQFF.

This clonotype occurred many times. The chain carries TRBV20-1 and TRBJ1-1; 9 bases are shared with TRBD1. CDR1 DFQATT and CDR2 SNEGSKA come from the germline V gene (reference sequence). Unmatched junction bases numbered 4, after V lost 0 bases and J lost 5 bases. The length of the CDR3 is 14 residues. CDR3 region: CSAREGTGKTEAFF. Here the CDR3 DNA reads TGCAGTGCTAGAGAAGGGACAGGGAAAACTGAAGCTTTCTTT.

This clonotype was observed many times. The rearrangement links TRBV12-3 or TRBV12-4 to TRBJ2-7, with D possibly matching TRBD2 (6 bases). V lost 5 bases and J lost 2, with 10 bases in between. The CDR3 consists of 13 residues. The CDR3 spells CASSLTRAYEQYF. CDR3 nucleotides: TGTGCCAGCAGTCTGACTAGAGCCTACGAGCAGTACTTC.

This chain connects TRBV4-2 to TRBJ1-5; D is possibly TRBD1 (5 bases). Germline-derived CDR1 and CDR2 are LGHNA and YNFKEQ. The CDR3 covers 18 residues. Trimming took off 4 bases at V and 1 base at J, with 20 bases between the two ends. CDR3 loop: CASSPSGTIEGSNQPQHF. In DNA, the CDR3 is TGTGCCAGCAGCCCGTCCGGCACTATAGAGGGGAGCAATCAGCCCCAGCATTTT.

The sample holds a few counts of this clonotype. The chain joins TRBV6-5 to TRBJ2-7; 8 bases map to TRBD1. Losses at the gene ends were 0 bases for V and 2 bases for J; bases not matched to a gene: 12. This CDR3 is built from 18 residues. Germline CDR1 reads MNHEY; CDR2 reads SVGAGI. CDR3 DNA sequence: TGTGCCAGCAGTTACTCTCGCCCGAAAGGACAGGGTACCTACGAGCAGTACTTC. This translates into CASSYSRPKGQGTYEQYF.

This clonotype was observed a handful of times. The V call is TRBV7-9, the J call TRBJ1-1; D may be TRBD1 (6 bases). This CDR3 comprises 15 residues. Trimming took off 5 bases at V and 1 base at J, with 14 bases between the two ends. Looked up from germline, CDR1 is SEHNR and CDR2 is FQNEAQ (reference sequence). This chain's CDR3 is CASSPTGTKNTEAFF. CDR3 bases: TGTGCCAGCAGCCCTACCGGGACAAAGAACACTGAAGCTTTCTTT.

This clonotype came up a few times. The rearrangement links TRBV9 to TRBJ2-1; D unclear. Germline CDR1 is SGDLS and CDR2 is YYNGEE. The CDR3 is 12 residues long. V was shortened by 4 bases and J by 8 bases, with 10 bases between the two germline ends. The CDR3 sequence: CASSPMGDEQFF. The CDR3 nucleotides are TGTGCCAGCAGCCCAATGGGTGATGAGCAGTTCTTC.